The 7 T cell receptor beta chains below were found in one sample sequenced in a study of early T cells in non-severe SARS-CoV-2 infection. TCRdb processed the 5' RACE reads anew with MiXCR; each CDR3 protein has one entry. The top ten clones hold roughly 5.5% of a sample with tens of thousands of distinct CDR3 sequences, over 8% of them seen once. This specimen consisted of whole blood, obtained at baseline. Every receptor here comes from an adult who was a healthcare worker with PCR-confirmed SARS-CoV-2 infection or an uninfected control (not recorded which).

The V and J genes are TRBV6-1 and TRBJ1-2; 7 bases are a match to TRBD1. The germline V gene encodes CDR1 MNHNS and CDR2 SASEGT. Losses at the gene ends were 4 bases for V and 2 bases for J; bases not matched to a gene: 7. CDR3 size: 15 residues. The DNA of the CDR3 is TGTGCCAGCAGTGGCTTAGACAGGGAGAACTATGGCTACACCTTC. Amino acid sequence: CASSGLDRENYGYTF.

The rearrangement joins TRBV18 to TRBJ2-5; D not resolved. CDR1 is KGHSH and CDR2 is LQKENI in the germline V gene. The ends were cut back, 2 bases at V and 0 bases at J, with 4 bases in the middle. The CDR3 loop spans 13 amino acids. CDR3 protein: CASSPTYQETQYF. CDR3 nucleotide sequence: TGTGCCAGCTCACCAACTTACCAAGAGACCCAGTACTTC.

V is TRBV3-1 and J is TRBJ1-1; 8 positions match TRBD1. This CDR3 has 14 amino acids. V was pared by 4 bases and J by 5 bases, with 6 bases of the junction left unmatched. Germline CDR1 reads LGHDT; CDR2 reads YNNKEL (reference sequence). The CDR3 here is CASSLGQGSTEAFF. For the CDR3, the DNA is TGTGCCAGCAGCCTCGGACAGGGATCGACTGAAGCTTTCTTT. The full variable domain, rest sourced from reference TRBV3-1 and TRBJ1-1, is DTAVSQTPKYLVTQMGNDKSIKCEQNLGHDTMYWYKQDSKKFLKIMFSYNNKELIINETVPNRFSPKSPDKAHLNLHINSLELGDSAVYFCASSLGQGSTEAFFGQGTRLTVV.

V usage is TRBV29-1 and J usage is TRBJ2-1; 13 bases align to TRBD2. Germline V lookup: CDR1 SQVTM, CDR2 ANQGSEA. The V segment lost 6 bases and the J segment 7 bases; nucleotides outside the gene matches: 9. This CDR3 is built from 15 residues. CDR3 in amino acids: CSVGLAGALRNEQFF. In DNA form, the CDR3 reads TGCAGCGTAGGACTAGCGGGGGCCTTGCGAAATGAGCAGTTCTTC.

V is TRBV6-2 or TRBV6-3 and J is TRBJ1-2; D unresolved. V lost 6 bases to trimming and J lost 2 bases, with 16 bases between them. Germline V gives CDR1 MNHEY, CDR2 SVGEGT. CDR3 size: 15 residues. The CDR3 protein is CASRSTFKENYGYTF. The CDR3 DNA follows: TGTGCCAGCAGATCCACCTTTAAGGAAAACTATGGCTACACCTTC.

This clonotype was observed a handful of times. The V gene is TRBV20-1, the J gene TRBJ1-2; D perhaps matches TRBD1 (5 bases). Germline V CDR1 and CDR2: DFQATT, SNEGSKA (reference sequence). The V gene lost 6 bases and the J gene lost 4 bases, with 12 bases spanning the gap. This CDR3 comprises 12 residues. The CDR3 DNA is TGCAGTGCGGAAGGGACGCTCTATGGCTACACCTTC. It yields the protein CSAEGTLYGYTF.

The sample holds many counts of this clonotype. The rearrangement links TRBV5-1 to TRBJ2-5; D may correspond to TRBD1 or TRBD2 (5 bases each). Germline CDR1 reads SGHRS; CDR2 reads YFSETQ. V lost 4 bases to trimming and J lost 2 bases, with 15 bases between them. This CDR3 region has 15 residues. The chain's CDR3 is CASSTLGTAQETQYF. The CDR3 DNA sequence: TGCGCCAGCAGCACCCTAGGGACCGCTCAAGAGACCCAGTACTTC.